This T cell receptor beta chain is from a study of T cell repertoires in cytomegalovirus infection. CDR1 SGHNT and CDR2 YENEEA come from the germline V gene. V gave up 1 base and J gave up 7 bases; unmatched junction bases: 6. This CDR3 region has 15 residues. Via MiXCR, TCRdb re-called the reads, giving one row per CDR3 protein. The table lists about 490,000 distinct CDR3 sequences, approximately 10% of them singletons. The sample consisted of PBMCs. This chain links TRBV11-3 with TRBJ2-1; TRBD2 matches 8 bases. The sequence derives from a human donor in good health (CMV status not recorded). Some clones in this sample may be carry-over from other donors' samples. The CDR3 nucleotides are TGTGCCAGCAGCTTAGGAGCGGGGGACCTTAATGAGCAGTTCTTC. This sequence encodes CASSLGAGDLNEQFF.